Below, one T cell receptor beta chain is given with its context. Enrolment of Seattle patients took place during active infection, and they were followed longitudinally. This sample is drawn from a study of blood T cell repertoires in COVID-19. Study at large: Sample material is recorded as cDNA or gDNA derived from T cells, B-cell-depleted T cells, or PBMCs.

Authors' analysis steps: Reference gene primer amplification in the assay estimated nucleated cell counts. Clones were sequenced by immunoSEQ multiplex PCR, and TCRdb holds only the in-frame ones, with some missing. V and J calls and clone size come straight from that table; D and trimming were deduced from the DNA. The repertoire holds some 390,000 clones, with approximately 87% as singletons. Between the trimmed V and J ends, which lost 6 bases and 6 bases, there was a span of 11 bases. The germline V gene has CDR1 MGHDK and CDR2 SYGVNS. The CDR3 runs 13 residues. The source material was peripheral blood. The TCR sequence derives from a woman aged 55-70 years with COVID-19, enrolled during active disease. This rearrangement joins TRBV25-1 to TRBJ1-4; D perhaps matches TRBD1 (6 bases). The CDR3 DNA reads TGTGCCAGCAGCAAACAGGGTTATGAAAAACTGTTTTTT. This sequence encodes CASSKQGYEKLFF.